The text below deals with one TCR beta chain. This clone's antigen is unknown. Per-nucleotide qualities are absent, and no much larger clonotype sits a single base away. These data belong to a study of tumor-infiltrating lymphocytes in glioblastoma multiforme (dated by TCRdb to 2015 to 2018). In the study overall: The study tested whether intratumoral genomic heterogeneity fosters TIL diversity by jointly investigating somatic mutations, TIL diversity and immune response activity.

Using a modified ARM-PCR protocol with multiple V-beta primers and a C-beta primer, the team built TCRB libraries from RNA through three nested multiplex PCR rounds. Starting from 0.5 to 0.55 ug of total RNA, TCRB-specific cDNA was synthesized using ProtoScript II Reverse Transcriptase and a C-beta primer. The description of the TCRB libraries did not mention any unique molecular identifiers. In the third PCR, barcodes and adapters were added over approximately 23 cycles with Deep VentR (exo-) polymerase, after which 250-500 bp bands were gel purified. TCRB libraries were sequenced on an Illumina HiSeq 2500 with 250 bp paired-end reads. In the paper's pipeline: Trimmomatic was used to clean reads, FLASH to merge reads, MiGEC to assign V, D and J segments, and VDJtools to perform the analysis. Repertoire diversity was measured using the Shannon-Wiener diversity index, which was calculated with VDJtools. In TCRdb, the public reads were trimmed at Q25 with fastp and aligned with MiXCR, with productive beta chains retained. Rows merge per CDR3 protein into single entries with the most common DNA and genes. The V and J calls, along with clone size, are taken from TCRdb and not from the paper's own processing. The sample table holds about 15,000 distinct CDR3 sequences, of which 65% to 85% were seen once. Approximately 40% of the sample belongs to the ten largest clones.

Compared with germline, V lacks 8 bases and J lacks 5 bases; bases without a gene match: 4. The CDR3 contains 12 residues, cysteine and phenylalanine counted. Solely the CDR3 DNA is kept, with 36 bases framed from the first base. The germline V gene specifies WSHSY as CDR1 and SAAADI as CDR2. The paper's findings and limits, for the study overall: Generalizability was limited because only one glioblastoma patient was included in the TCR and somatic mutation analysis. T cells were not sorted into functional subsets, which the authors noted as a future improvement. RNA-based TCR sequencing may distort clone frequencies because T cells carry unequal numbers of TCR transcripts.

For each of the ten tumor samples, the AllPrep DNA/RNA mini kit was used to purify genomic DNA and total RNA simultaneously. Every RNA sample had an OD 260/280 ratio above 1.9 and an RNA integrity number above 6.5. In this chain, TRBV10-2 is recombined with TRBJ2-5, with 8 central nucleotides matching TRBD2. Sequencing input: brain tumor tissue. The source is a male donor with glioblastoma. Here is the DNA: TGCGCCAGCGCGGGGGGAATTGAGACCCAGTACTTC. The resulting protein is CASAGGIETQYF.